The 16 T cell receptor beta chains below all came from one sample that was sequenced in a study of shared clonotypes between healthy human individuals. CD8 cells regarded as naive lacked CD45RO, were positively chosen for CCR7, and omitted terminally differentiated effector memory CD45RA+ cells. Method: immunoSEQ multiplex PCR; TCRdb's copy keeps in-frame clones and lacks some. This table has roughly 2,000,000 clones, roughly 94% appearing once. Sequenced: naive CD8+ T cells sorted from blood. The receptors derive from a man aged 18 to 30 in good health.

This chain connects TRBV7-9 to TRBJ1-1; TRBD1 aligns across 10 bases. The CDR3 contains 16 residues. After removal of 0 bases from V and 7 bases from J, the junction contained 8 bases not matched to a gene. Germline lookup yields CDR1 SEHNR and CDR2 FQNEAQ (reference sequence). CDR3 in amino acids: CASSLARQGAIHEAFF. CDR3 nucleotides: TGTGCCAGCAGCTTAGCTCGACAGGGGGCAATACATGAAGCTTTCTTT.

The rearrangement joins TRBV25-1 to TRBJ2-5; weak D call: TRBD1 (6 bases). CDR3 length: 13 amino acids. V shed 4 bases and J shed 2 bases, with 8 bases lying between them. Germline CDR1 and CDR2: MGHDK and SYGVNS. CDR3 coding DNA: TGTGCCAGCAGTGCAGGACAGCAAGAGACCCAGTACTTC. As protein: CASSAGQQETQYF.

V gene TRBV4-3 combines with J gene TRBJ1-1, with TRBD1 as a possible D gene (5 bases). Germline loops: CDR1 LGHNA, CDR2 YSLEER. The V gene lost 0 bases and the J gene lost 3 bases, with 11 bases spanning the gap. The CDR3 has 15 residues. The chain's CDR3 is CASSQDWQGYTEAFF. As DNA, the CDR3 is TGCGCCAGCAGCCAAGATTGGCAGGGATACACTGAAGCTTTCTTT.

The CDR3 bases are TGTGCCAGCAGCGTAAGACAGGGGGCCCTCCCCTACGAGCAGTACTTC. Its protein is CASSVRQGALPYEQYF. The V call is TRBV25-1, the J call TRBJ2-7, with 10 bases matching TRBD1. The germline CDR1 and CDR2 sequences are MGHDK and SYGVNS. The CDR3 runs to 16 residues. Trimming cost V 6 bases and J 2 bases; bases outside gene matches: 10.

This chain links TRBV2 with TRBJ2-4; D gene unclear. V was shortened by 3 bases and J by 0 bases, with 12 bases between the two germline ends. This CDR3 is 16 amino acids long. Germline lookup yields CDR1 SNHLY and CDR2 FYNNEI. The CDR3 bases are TGTGCCAGCAGTGAGAAGGGTGGCCTAGCCAAAAACATTCAGTACTTC. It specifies CASSEKGGLAKNIQYF.

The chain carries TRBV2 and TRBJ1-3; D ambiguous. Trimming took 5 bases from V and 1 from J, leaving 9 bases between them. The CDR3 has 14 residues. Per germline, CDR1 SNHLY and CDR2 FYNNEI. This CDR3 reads CASSRPGSGNTIYF. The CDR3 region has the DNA TGTGCCAGCAGTAGGCCCGGATCTGGAAACACCATATATTTT.

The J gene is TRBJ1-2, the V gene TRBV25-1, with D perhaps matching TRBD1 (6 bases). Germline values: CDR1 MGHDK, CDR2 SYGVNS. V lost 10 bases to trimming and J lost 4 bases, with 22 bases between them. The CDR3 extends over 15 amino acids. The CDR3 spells CATLSVRARGYGYTF. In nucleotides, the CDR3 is TGTGCCACCTTAAGCGTCCGCGCCAGGGGCTATGGCTACACCTTC.

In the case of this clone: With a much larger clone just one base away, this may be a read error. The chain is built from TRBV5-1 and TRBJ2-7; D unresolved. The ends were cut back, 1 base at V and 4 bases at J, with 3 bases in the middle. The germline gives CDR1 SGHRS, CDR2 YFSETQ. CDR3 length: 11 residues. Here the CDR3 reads CASSLWYEQYF. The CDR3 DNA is TGCGCCAGCAGCTTGTGGTACGAGCAGTACTTC.

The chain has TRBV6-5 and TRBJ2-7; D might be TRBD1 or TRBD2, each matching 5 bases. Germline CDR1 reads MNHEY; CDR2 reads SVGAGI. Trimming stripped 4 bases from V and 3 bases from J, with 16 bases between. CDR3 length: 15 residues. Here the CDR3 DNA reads TGTGCCAGCAGTTCGGCCGGGACGCCCGTCTACGAGCAGTACTTC. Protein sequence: CASSSAGTPVYEQYF.

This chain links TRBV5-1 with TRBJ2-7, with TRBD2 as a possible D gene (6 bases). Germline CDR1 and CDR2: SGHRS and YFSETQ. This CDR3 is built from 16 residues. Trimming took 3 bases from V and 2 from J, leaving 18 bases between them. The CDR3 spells CASSSRWGEEPYEQYF. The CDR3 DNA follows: TGCGCCAGCAGCTCGAGATGGGGGGAAGAGCCCTACGAGCAGTACTTC.

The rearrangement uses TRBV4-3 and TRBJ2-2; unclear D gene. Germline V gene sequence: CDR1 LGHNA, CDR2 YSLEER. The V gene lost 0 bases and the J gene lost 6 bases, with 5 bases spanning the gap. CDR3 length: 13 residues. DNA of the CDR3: TGCGCCAGCAGCCAAGAGATTGCCGGGGAGCTGTTTTTT. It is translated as CASSQEIAGELFF.

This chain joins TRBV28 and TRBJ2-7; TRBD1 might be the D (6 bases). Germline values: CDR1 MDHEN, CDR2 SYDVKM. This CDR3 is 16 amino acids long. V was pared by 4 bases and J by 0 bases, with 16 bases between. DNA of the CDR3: TGTGCCAGCAGTTCGGGACACCTTGGAAGCTCCTACGAGCAGTACTTC. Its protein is CASSSGHLGSSYEQYF. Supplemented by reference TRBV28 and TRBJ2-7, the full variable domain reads DVKVTQSSRYLVKRTGEKVFLECVQDMDHENMFWYRQDPGLGLRLIYFSYDVKMKEKGDIPEGYSVSREKKERFSLILESASTNQTSMYLCASSSGHLGSSYEQYFGPGTRLTVT.

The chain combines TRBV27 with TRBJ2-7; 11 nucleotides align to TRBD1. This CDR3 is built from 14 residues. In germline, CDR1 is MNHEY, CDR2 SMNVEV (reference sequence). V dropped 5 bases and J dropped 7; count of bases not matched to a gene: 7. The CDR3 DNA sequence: TGTGCCAGCAGTACCGGGACAGGGGGAGGAGAGCAGTACTTC. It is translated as CASSTGTGGGEQYF.

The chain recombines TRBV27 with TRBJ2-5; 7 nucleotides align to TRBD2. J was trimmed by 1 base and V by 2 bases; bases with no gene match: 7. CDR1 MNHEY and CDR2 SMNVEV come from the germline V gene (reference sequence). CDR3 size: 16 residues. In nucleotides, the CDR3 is TGTGCCAGCAGTTTAAGCGGGATGGGCCTCCAAGAGACCCAGTACTTC. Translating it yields CASSLSGMGLQETQYF.

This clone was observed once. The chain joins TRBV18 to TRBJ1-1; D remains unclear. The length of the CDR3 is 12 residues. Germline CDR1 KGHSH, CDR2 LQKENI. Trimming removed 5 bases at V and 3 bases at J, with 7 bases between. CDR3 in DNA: TGTGCCAGCTCAGGGGTCGACACTGAAGCTTTCTTT. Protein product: CASSGVDTEAFF.

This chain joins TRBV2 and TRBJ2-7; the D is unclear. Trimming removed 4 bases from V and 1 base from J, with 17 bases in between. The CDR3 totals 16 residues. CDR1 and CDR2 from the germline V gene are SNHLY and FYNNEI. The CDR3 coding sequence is TGTGCCAGCAGTGCGGGTAATTTGTGGGCATCCTACGAGCAGTACTTC. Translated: CASSAGNLWASYEQYF.